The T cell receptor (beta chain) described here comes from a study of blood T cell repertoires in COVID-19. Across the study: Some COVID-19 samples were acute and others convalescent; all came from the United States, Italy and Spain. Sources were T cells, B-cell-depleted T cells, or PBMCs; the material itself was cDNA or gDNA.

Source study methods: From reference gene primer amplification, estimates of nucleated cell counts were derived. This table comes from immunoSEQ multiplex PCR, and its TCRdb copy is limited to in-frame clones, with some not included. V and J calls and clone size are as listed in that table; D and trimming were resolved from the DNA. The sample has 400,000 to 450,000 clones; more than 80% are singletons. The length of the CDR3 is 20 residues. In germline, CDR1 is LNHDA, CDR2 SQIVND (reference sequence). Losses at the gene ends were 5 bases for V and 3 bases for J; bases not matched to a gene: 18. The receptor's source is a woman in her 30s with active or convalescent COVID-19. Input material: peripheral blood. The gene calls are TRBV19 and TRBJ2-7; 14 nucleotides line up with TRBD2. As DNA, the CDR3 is TGTGCCAGTAGTCTGAAAACCCCGGGACTAGCGGGAGTAGGTGGCTACGAGCAGTACTTC. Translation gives CASSLKTPGLAGVGGYEQYF. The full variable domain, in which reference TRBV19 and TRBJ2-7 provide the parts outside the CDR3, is DGGITQSPKYLFRKEGQNVTLSCEQNLNHDAMYWYRQDPGQGLRLIYYSQIVNDFQKGDIAEGYSVSREKKESFPLTVTSAQKNPTAFYLCASSLKTPGLAGVGGYEQYFGPGTRLTVT.